These 30 T cell receptor beta chains share one sample of origin, sequenced in a study of T cell repertoires in cytomegalovirus infection. A single record per CDR3 protein comes from TCRdb applying MiXCR to the reads. Among about 530,000 distinct CDR3 sequences listed, around a quarter were seen once. The material sequenced was PBMCs. These receptors all come from a human donor in good health (CMV status not recorded). Some clones in this sample may be carry-over from other donors' samples.

The chain combines TRBV6-6 with TRBJ2-7; D not resolved. The V gene's germline CDR1 is MNHNY and CDR2 SVGAGI (reference sequence). The CDR3 is 14 amino acids. V was clipped by 8 bases and J by 2 bases, with 16 bases between them. The CDR3 coding sequence is TGTGCCAGCCTTACTCCCGGATCTCCCTACGAGCAGTACTTC. It encodes CASLTPGSPYEQYF.

This clonotype was counted only a few times. The chain combines TRBV11-2 with TRBJ2-2, with D unresolved. V lost 1 base and J lost 7, with 7 bases in between. The CDR3 sequence is 13 residues long. CDR1 SGHAT and CDR2 FQNNGV come from the germline V gene. Here the CDR3 DNA reads TGTGCCAGCAGCTTAGCGCTTGTCGGGGAGCTGTTTTTT. Translation gives CASSLALVGELFF.

The chain joins TRBV19 to TRBJ1-1; 7 bases align to TRBD1. CDR1 is LNHDA, CDR2 SQIVND, per germline (reference sequence). This CDR3 contains 14 residues. V gave up 5 bases and J gave up 3 bases; unmatched junction bases: 6. The CDR3 DNA is TGTGCCAGTAGTCTACAGGGGTTGCACACTGAAGCTTTCTTT. This translates into CASSLQGLHTEAFF.

This clonotype was seen a handful of times. The chain links TRBV19 to TRBJ1-1; D uncertain. Trimming pared 9 bases from V and 0 bases from J, leaving 14 bases between. This CDR3 comprises 14 residues. Germline values: CDR1 LNHDA, CDR2 SQIVND (reference sequence). DNA of the CDR3: TGTGCCAGCTCAACACCGAAGATGAACACTGAAGCTTTCTTT. This gives the protein CASSTPKMNTEAFF.

The CDR3 DNA is TGCAGGGGGGCACGCCAAGAGACCCAGTACTTC. It yields the protein CRGARQETQYF. The rearrangement links TRBV20-1 to TRBJ2-5, with a weak D call TRBD1 (6 bases). This CDR3 has 11 residues. CDR1 and CDR2 from the germline V gene are DFQATT and SNEGSKA (reference sequence).

Only one count was recorded for this clonotype. This chain links TRBV7-6 with TRBJ2-7; the match to TRBD2 covers 9 bases. This CDR3 contains 13 residues. After removal of 5 bases from V and 5 bases from J, the junction contained 4 bases not matched to a gene. Per germline, CDR1 SGHVS and CDR2 FNYEAQ. This chain's CDR3 is CASSRSGSDEQYF. In DNA form, the CDR3 reads TGTGCCAGCAGCCGTAGCGGGAGCGACGAGCAGTACTTC.

In its sample, this clonotype was seen many times. The chain employs TRBV7-2 and TRBJ2-6; D is possibly TRBD1 (5 bases). Trimming shortened V by 2 bases and J by 0 bases, and 11 bases separated the two germline ends. The CDR3 consists of 17 residues. Germline CDR1 reads SGHTA; CDR2 reads FQGNSA. In DNA form, the CDR3 reads TGTGCCAGCAGCTTAAGGTCGACAGACTCTGGGGCCAACGTCCTGACTTTC. Translated: CASSLRSTDSGANVLTF.

This clonotype was seen many times. The chain carries TRBV7-2 and TRBJ2-5; 9 nucleotides agree with TRBD2. Germline V gene sequence: CDR1 SGHTA, CDR2 FQGNSA. After removal of 1 base from V and 9 bases from J, the junction contained 12 bases not matched to a gene. The CDR3 spans 16 residues. CDR3 loop: CASSLEGGLAGYPQYF. CDR3 bases: TGTGCCAGCAGCTTAGAAGGCGGGCTAGCGGGATACCCCCAGTACTTC.

In this sample, this clonotype turned up a few times. The genes are TRBV5-3 and TRBJ2-3; 9 positions match TRBD1. TRBV5-3 is marked as an open reading frame, function uncertain. The CDR3 has 16 amino acids. V trimming: 8 bases; J trimming: 2 bases; junction bases outside the gene matches: 12. The CDR3 sequence: CASSPGQGEFTDTQYF. The DNA of the CDR3 is TGTGCCAGCAGCCCGGGACAGGGAGAATTCACAGATACGCAGTATTTT.

CDR3 nucleotide sequence: TGTGCCAGTAGTAACAGGGGGCTTTACGAGCAGTACTTC. This translates into CASSNRGLYEQYF. The V call is TRBV19, the J call TRBJ2-7; 9 bases fit TRBD1. This CDR3 spans 13 amino acids. Germline V lookup: CDR1 LNHDA, CDR2 SQIVND (reference sequence). J gave up 4 bases and V 4 bases, and 2 bases lay outside the gene matches.

Regarding this clonotype: At one of its ends the junction is not consistent with the germline gene, which may arise from a read error. V usage is TRBV12-5 and J usage is TRBJ2-2; D is perhaps TRBD2 (5 bases). CDR3 length: 15 residues. Germline CDR1 LGHNT, CDR2 FRNRAP. CDR3 residues: CASGLLIGNTGKLFF. In nucleotides, the CDR3 is TGTGCTAGTGGTTTGCTTATAGGAAACACCGGGAAGCTGTTTTTT.

This clonotype was seen only a few times. This chain connects TRBV11-2 to TRBJ2-7, with D uncertain. Trimming took 0 bases from V and 4 from J, leaving 13 bases between them. The CDR3 contains 15 residues. The germline gives CDR1 SGHAT, CDR2 FQNNGV. The CDR3 coding sequence is TGTGCCAGCAGCTTAGATCCCGGACCGTGGTACGAGCAGTACTTC. Encoded protein: CASSLDPGPWYEQYF.

V gene TRBV11-2 combines with J gene TRBJ2-1; D may correspond to TRBD1 or TRBD2 (5 bases each). Germline values: CDR1 SGHAT, CDR2 FQNNGV. V dropped 2 bases and J dropped 2 bases, with 16 bases sitting between them. This CDR3 region has 17 residues. CDR3 region: CASSLSGTGRTYNEQFF. In DNA, the CDR3 is TGTGCCAGCAGCTTATCGGGGACGGGAAGAACCTACAATGAGCAGTTCTTC. Full variable domain (remainder filled in from reference TRBV11-2 and TRBJ2-1): EAGVAQSPRYKIIEKRQSVAFWCNPISGHATLYWYQQILGQGPKLLIQFQNNGVVDDSQLPKDRFSAERLKGVDSTLKIQPAKLEDSAVYLCASSLSGTGRTYNEQFFGPGTRLTVL.

Written as DNA, the CDR3 is TGTGCCAGCGCGGGGTTCTCTGGAAACACCATATATTTT. It encodes CASAGFSGNTIYF. V and J are TRBV2 and TRBJ1-3, with D unclear. V was shortened by 8 bases and J by 0 bases, with 8 bases between the two germline ends. Looked up from germline, CDR1 is SNHLY and CDR2 is FYNNEI. The CDR3 covers 13 residues.

This chain connects TRBV4-1 to TRBJ1-1; D might be TRBD1 (6 bases). The germline V gene has CDR1 MGHRA and CDR2 YSYEKL. V lost 1 base to trimming and J lost 5 bases, with 17 bases between them. This CDR3 is built from 16 residues. This CDR3 is CASSQVRGLGITEAFF. The CDR3 bases are TGCGCCAGCAGCCAAGTCCGGGGGCTTGGAATAACTGAAGCTTTCTTT.

This clonotype has a handful of counts. CDR3 sequence: CASSWTEYYEQYF. The CDR3, as DNA: TGTGCCAGCAGTTGGACGGAATACTACGAGCAGTACTTC. This chain joins TRBV6-1 and TRBJ2-7; no clear D. The germline V and J ends were trimmed by 5 bases and 3 bases, with 11 bases remaining between them. Germline values: CDR1 MNHNS, CDR2 SASEGT. This CDR3 is built from 13 residues.

This clonotype has only a few counts. This sequence joins TRBV10-3 and TRBJ2-3, with 10 nucleotides matching TRBD2. Germline loops: CDR1 ENHRY, CDR2 SYGVKD. This CDR3 has 14 residues. The V gene end was trimmed by 6 bases and the J gene end by 5 bases; junction bases not matched to a gene: 5. CDR3 coding DNA: TGTGCCATCAGGGCTAGCGGGAGTGAAGATACGCAGTATTTT. It codes for CAIRASGSEDTQYF.

Written as DNA, the CDR3 is TGTGCCAGCAGCCTAGGTCTAGCGGGTACTATTCAGTACTTC. This gives the protein CASSLGLAGTIQYF. The chain is built from TRBV27 and TRBJ2-4; TRBD2 agrees at 8 bases. The CDR3 is made up of 14 amino acids. Germline loops: CDR1 MNHEY, CDR2 SMNVEV (reference sequence). The ends lost 6 bases at V and 10 bases at J; junction bases unmatched: 11.

Details on this clonotype: This may stem from a read error, because a much larger clone lies one nucleotide away. CDR3 in amino acids: CASSDQTDRGQYF. The CDR3, as DNA: TGTGCCAGCAGTGACCAGACGGATCGAGGGCAGTACTTC. This chain connects TRBV7-6 to TRBJ2-7; unclear D gene. Germline lookup yields CDR1 SGHVS and CDR2 FNYEAQ. V was trimmed by 6 bases and J by 9 bases, leaving 18 bases between them. The CDR3 is 13 amino acids. Full variable domain (outside the CDR3, taken from reference TRBV7-6 and TRBJ2-7): GAGVSQSPRYKVTKRGQDVALRCDPISGHVSLYWYRQALGQGPEFLTYFNYEAQQDKSGLPNDRFSAERPEGSISTLTIQRTEQRDSAMYRCASSDQTDRGQYFGPGTRLTVT.

This clonotype was detected only a few times. V gene TRBV6-2 or TRBV6-3 combines with J gene TRBJ1-5; D uncertain. CDR1 MNHEY and CDR2 SVGEGT come from the germline V gene. Trimming took off 2 bases at V and 7 bases at J, with 27 bases between the two ends. The CDR3 sequence is 19 residues long. This chain's CDR3 is CASSYEAGEGDYPIQPQHF. Here the CDR3 DNA reads TGTGCCAGCAGTTACGAAGCCGGGGAGGGCGACTACCCCATACAGCCCCAGCATTTT.

The V call is TRBV4-1, the J call TRBJ2-1, with 10 positions matching TRBD1. CDR1 is MGHRA and CDR2 is YSYEKL in the germline V gene. Trimming cost V 9 bases and J 10 bases; bases outside gene matches: 15. This CDR3 spans 15 amino acids. This chain's CDR3 is CASESPRDRGREQFF. The CDR3 bases are TGCGCCAGTGAATCCCCCCGGGACAGGGGACGGGAGCAGTTCTTC.

The chain links TRBV12-3 or TRBV12-4 to TRBJ2-2; D might be TRBD1 (6 bases). V was pared by 5 bases and J by 3 bases, with 10 bases between. The CDR3 extends over 14 amino acids. CDR3 nucleotides: TGTGCCAGCAGTAAAACAGGGTACACCGGGGAGCTGTTTTTT. Its translation: CASSKTGYTGELFF.

The gene calls are TRBV4-1 and TRBJ2-2; D is ambiguous. Looked up from germline, CDR1 is MGHRA and CDR2 is YSYEKL. The CDR3 consists of 15 residues. V lost 3 bases and J 3 bases, leaving 11 bases between the germline ends. The CDR3 DNA reads as TGCGCCAGCAGCCAGATGGCGGCGTACACCGGGGAGCTGTTTTTT. Its protein is CASSQMAAYTGELFF.

This rearrangement joins TRBV28 to TRBJ2-5; D perhaps matches TRBD1 (5 bases). CDR3 length: 15 residues. CDR1 and CDR2 from the germline V gene are MDHEN and SYDVKM. Trimming removed 6 bases at V and 5 bases at J, with 19 bases between. The CDR3 is CASSFDSMALETQYF. The CDR3 DNA follows: TGTGCCAGCAGCTTCGACAGCATGGCTCTGGAGACCCAGTACTTC. Full variable domain (missing parts from reference TRBV28 and TRBJ2-5): DVKVTQSSRYLVKRTGEKVFLECVQDMDHENMFWYRQDPGLGLRLIYFSYDVKMKEKGDIPEGYSVSREKKERFSLILESASTNQTSMYLCASSFDSMALETQYFGPGTRLLVL.

This rearrangement joins TRBV5-5 to TRBJ2-3; D unclear. The V and J ends lost 0 bases and 3 bases respectively, with 8 bases between them. This CDR3 spans 14 amino acids. CDR1 SGHKS and CDR2 YYEKEE come from the germline V gene (reference sequence). CDR3 DNA sequence: TGTGCCAGCAGCTTGGCAGACCGAACAGATACGCAGTATTTT. This encodes CASSLADRTDTQYF.

The chain couples TRBV15 to TRBJ2-1; 10 bases agree with TRBD2. The CDR3 runs to 13 residues. Germline lookup yields CDR1 LNHNV and CDR2 YYDKDF (reference sequence). The CDR3 DNA reads TGTGCGTTTCGGCTAGCGGGAGAAAATGAGCAGTTCTTC. It is translated as CAFRLAGENEQFF.

This clonotype has more than one count but fewer than ten. The rearrangement joins TRBV20-1 to TRBJ2-3; 10 nucleotides line up with TRBD2. CDR1 is DFQATT, CDR2 SNEGSKA, per germline (reference sequence). This CDR3 comprises 15 residues. Unmatched junction bases numbered 5, after V lost 0 bases and J lost 5 bases. Here the CDR3 DNA reads TGCAGTGCTAGAGACCCTAGCGGGAGTGGAGATACGCAGTATTTT. Its translation: CSARDPSGSGDTQYF.

This sequence joins TRBV20-1 and TRBJ1-6; 8 nucleotides match TRBD1. The trim removed 5 bases at V and 5 bases at J, leaving 5 bases unmatched. The CDR3 covers 14 residues. Germline assignment: CDR1 DFQATT and CDR2 SNEGSKA (reference sequence). CDR3 protein: CSAYGQGNNSPLHF. The CDR3 nucleotides are TGCAGTGCTTACGGACAGGGAAATAATTCACCCCTCCACTTT.

Many counts were recorded for this clonotype. This rearrangement joins TRBV7-2 to TRBJ1-1; TRBD1 matches 8 bases. Germline CDR1 SGHTA, CDR2 FQGNSA. The CDR3 contains 17 residues. V dropped 0 bases and J dropped 1; count of bases not matched to a gene: 7. CDR3 bases: TGTGCCAGCAGCTTAGCCCTGGGACAGGTCCGGAACACTGAAGCTTTCTTT. Translation: CASSLALGQVRNTEAFF.

V is TRBV2 and J is TRBJ1-5; D is undetermined. This CDR3 comprises 15 residues. The germline V gene has CDR1 SNHLY and CDR2 FYNNEI. V shed 6 bases and J shed 1 base, with 13 bases lying between them. The CDR3 loop reads CASSDGTTSNQPQHF. Here the CDR3 DNA reads TGTGCCAGCAGCGACGGAACAACAAGCAATCAGCCCCAGCATTTT.